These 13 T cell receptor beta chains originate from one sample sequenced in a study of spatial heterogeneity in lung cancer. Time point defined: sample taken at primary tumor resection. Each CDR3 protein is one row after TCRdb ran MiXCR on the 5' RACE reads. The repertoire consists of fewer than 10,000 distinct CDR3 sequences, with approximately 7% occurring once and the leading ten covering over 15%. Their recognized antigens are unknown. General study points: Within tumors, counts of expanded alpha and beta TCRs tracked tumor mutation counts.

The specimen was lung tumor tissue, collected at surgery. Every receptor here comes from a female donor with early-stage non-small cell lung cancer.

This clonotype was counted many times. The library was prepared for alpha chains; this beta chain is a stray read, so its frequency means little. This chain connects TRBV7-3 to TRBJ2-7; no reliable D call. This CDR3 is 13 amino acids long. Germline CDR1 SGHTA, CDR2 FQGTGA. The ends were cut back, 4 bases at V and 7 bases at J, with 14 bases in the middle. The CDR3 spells CASSSEHGWEQYF. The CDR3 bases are TGTGCCAGCAGCTCTGAACACGGCTGGGAGCAGTACTTC.

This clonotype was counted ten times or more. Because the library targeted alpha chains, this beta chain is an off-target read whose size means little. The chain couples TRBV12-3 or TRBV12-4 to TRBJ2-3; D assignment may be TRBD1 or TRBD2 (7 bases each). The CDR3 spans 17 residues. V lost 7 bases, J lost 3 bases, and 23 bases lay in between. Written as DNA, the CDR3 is TGTGCCAGCACCCCGTGGGGGGGACAGAAACCAACAGATACGCAGTATTTT. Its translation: CASTPWGGQKPTDTQYF.

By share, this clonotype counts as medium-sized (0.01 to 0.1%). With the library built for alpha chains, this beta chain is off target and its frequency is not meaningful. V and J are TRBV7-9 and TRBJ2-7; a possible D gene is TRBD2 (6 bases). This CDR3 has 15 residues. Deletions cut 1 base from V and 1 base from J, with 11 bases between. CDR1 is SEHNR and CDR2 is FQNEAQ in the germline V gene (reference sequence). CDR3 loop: CASSLVVSGSYEQYF. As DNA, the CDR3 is TGTGCCAGCAGCTTAGTGGTTAGCGGATCCTACGAGCAGTACTTC.

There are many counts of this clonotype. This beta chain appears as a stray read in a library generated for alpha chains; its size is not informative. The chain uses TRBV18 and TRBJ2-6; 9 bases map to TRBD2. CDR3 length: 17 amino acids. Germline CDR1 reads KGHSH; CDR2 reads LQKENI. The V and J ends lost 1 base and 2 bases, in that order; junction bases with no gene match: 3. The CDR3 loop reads CASSPRSGGPGANVLTF. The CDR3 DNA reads TGTGCCAGCTCACCACGGAGCGGGGGGCCTGGGGCCAACGTCCTGACTTTC.

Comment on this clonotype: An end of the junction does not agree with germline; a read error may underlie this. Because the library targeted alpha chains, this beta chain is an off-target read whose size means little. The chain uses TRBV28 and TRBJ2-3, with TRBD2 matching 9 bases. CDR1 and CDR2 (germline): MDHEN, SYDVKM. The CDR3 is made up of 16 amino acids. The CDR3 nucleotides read TGTGCCAGCAGACTATTCTCCGGGACTAGCAGAGATACGCAGTATTTT. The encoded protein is CASRLFSGTSRDTQYF.

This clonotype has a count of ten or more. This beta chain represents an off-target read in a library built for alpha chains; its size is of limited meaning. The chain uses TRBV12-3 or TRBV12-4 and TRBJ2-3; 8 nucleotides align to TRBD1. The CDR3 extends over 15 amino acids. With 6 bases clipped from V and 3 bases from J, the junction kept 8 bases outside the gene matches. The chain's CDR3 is CASSGQGLGTDTQYF. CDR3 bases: TGTGCCAGCAGCGGACAGGGTCTGGGGACAGATACGCAGTATTTT.

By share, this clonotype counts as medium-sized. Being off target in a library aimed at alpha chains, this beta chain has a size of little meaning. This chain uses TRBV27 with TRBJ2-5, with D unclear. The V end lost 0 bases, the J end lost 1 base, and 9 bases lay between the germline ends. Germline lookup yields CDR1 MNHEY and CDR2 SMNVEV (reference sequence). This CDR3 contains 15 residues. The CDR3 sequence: CASSLSGMSQETQYF. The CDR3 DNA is TGTGCCAGCAGTTTATCTGGGATGAGCCAAGAGACCCAGTACTTC.

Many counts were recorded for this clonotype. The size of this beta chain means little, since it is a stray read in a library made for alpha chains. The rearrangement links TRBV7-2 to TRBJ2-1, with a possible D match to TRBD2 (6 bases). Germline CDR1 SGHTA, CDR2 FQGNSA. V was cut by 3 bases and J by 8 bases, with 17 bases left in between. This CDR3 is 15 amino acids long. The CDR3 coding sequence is TGTGCCAGCAGCTTTCACAGCGGGCCGCGGGATGAGCAGTTCTTC. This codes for CASSFHSGPRDEQFF.

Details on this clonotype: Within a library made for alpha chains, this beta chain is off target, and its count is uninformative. CDR3 loop: CASSVALAGAQDTQYF. The CDR3 DNA is TGCGCCAGCAGCGTTGCTCTGGCAGGGGCACAAGATACGCAGTATTTT. The chain carries TRBV5-1 and TRBJ2-3; tentatively, D is TRBD1 (6 bases). CDR1 and CDR2 (germline): SGHRS, YFSETQ. V was clipped by 4 bases and J by 5 bases, with 20 bases between them. The CDR3 is made up of 16 amino acids. The full variable domain, with the rest looked up from reference TRBV5-1 and TRBJ2-3, is KAGVTQTPRYLIKTRGQQVTLSCSPISGHRSVSWYQQTPGQGLQFLFEYFSETQRNKGNFPGRFSGRQFSNSRSEMNVSTLELGDSALYLCASSVALAGAQDTQYFGPGTRLTVL.

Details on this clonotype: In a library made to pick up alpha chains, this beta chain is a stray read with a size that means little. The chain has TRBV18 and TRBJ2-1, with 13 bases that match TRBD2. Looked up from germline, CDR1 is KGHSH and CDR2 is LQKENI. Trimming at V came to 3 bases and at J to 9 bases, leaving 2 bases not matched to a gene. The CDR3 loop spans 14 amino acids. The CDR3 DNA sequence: TGTGCCAGCTCACCGGGACTAGCGGGAAGTGAGCAGTTCTTC. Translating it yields CASSPGLAGSEQFF.

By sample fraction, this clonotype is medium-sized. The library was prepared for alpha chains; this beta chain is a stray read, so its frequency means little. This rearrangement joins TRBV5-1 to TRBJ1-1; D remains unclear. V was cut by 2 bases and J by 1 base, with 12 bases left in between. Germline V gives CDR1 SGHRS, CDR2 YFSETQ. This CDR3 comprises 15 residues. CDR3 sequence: CASSLDGNWNTEAFF. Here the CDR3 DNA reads TGCGCCAGCAGCTTAGACGGGAACTGGAACACTGAAGCTTTCTTT.

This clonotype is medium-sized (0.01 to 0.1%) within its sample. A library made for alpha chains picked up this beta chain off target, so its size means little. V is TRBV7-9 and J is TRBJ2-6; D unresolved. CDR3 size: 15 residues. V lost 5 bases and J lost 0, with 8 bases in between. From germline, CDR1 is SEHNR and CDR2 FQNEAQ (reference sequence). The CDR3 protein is CASSPRSSGANVLTF. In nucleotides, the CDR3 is TGTGCCAGCAGCCCGCGAAGCTCTGGGGCCAACGTCCTGACTTTC.

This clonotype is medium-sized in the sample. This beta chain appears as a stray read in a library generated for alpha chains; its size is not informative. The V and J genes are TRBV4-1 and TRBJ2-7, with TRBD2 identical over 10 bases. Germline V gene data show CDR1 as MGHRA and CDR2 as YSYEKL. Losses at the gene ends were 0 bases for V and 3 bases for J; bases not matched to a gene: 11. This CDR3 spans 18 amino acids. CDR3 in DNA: TGCGCCAGCAGCCAAGATCCCGGTTTGGGACTAGCGCGCTACGAGCAGTACTTC. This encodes CASSQDPGLGLARYEQYF.